This T cell receptor beta chain was sequenced during a study of T cell responses to AZD1222 COVID-19 vaccine. The repertoire was sequenced with immunoSEQ multiplex PCR; TCRdb's copy has only in-frame clones and lacks some. The sample holds 150,000 or so clones; about 93% are singletons and the top ten take approximately 0.64%. V was clipped by 2 bases and J by 1 base, with 9 bases between them. Per germline, CDR1 MRHNA and CDR2 SNTAGT. The CDR3 covers 14 residues. The genes are TRBV6-4 and TRBJ2-7; D is ambiguous. The clonotype originates from an adult in good health. The material sequenced was peripheral blood, taken on day 0 of AZD1222 vaccination. DNA of the CDR3: TGTGCCAGCAGTGACGTCTGGCCGTCCTACGAGCAGTACTTC. Translated: CASSDVWPSYEQYF.